The 7 T cell receptor beta chains below were found in one sample sequenced in a study of cytomegalovirus exposure and HLA in healthy donors. Produced via immunoSEQ multiplex PCR; TCRdb's table is partial and in-frame only. The sample holds 65,000 to 80,000 clones; approximately 95% are singletons and the top ten take less than 2.5%. Source material: PBMCs. Every receptor here comes from a woman younger than 35 in good health and CMV-seronegative.

The rearrangement joins TRBV7-6 to TRBJ2-5, with 9 nucleotides matching TRBD1. Unmatched junction bases numbered 3, after V lost 4 bases and J lost 0 bases. Germline assignment: CDR1 SGHVS and CDR2 FNYEAQ. The CDR3 extends over 15 amino acids. CDR3 nucleotides: TGTGCCAGCAGCTCCGGGACAGGGAACCAAGAGACCCAGTACTTC. This translates into CASSSGTGNQETQYF.

V is TRBV4-1 and J is TRBJ2-7, with 12 bases aligning to TRBD2. The CDR3 is made up of 17 amino acids. Germline CDR1 reads MGHRA; CDR2 reads YSYEKL. Trimming took 2 bases from V and 2 from J; bases not matched to a gene: 7. The CDR3 sequence: CASSQSGTSGPTYEQYF. CDR3 sequence (DNA): TGCGCCAGCAGCCAATCCGGGACTAGCGGGCCAACCTACGAGCAGTACTTC.

This chain connects TRBV5-8 to TRBJ1-1; TRBD1 agrees at 8 bases. CDR3 length equals 15 residues. J was trimmed by 0 bases and V by 6 bases; bases with no gene match: 7. Per the germline V gene, CDR1 is SGHTS and CDR2 is YDEGEE. This CDR3 reads CASKTGGHMNTEAFF. CDR3 sequence (DNA): TGTGCCAGCAAAACAGGGGGTCACATGAACACTGAAGCTTTCTTT.

The chain carries TRBV9 and TRBJ2-7, with a weak D call TRBD1 (6 bases). CDR1 is SGDLS, CDR2 YYNGEE, per germline. V was trimmed by 0 bases and J by 5 bases, leaving 12 bases between them. The CDR3 totals 14 residues. The CDR3 DNA reads TGTGCCAGCAGCGTAGGAACCTCAGGGGACGAGCAGTACTTC. Its translation is CASSVGTSGDEQYF.

V is TRBV7-8 and J is TRBJ2-1; 10 bases map to TRBD2. With V trimmed by 5 bases and J by 10 bases, 11 bases remained unmatched. In germline, CDR1 is SGHVS, CDR2 FQNEAQ. This CDR3 spans 15 amino acids. The CDR3 DNA is TGTGCCAGCAGCCTCGGACTAGCGGTCCAAAGGGAGCAGTTCTTC. This translates into CASSLGLAVQREQFF.

The chain joins TRBV18 to TRBJ1-1, with D unresolved. The CDR3 spans 15 residues. CDR1 is KGHSH and CDR2 is LQKENI in the germline V gene. V lost 5 bases and J lost 3, with 16 bases in between. In nucleotides, the CDR3 is TGTGCCAGCTCAGCATTAACAGCGGGTGACACTGAAGCTTTCTTT. Its protein product is CASSALTAGDTEAFF.

The chain carries TRBV11-3 and TRBJ2-1; D is undetermined. The germline CDR1 and CDR2 sequences are SGHNT and YENEEA. The length of the CDR3 is 16 residues. Trimming shortened V by 2 bases and J by 5 bases, and 16 bases separated the two germline ends. This CDR3 reads CASSLIFSTDNNEQFF. As DNA, the CDR3 is TGTGCCAGCAGCTTAATTTTTAGTACAGACAACAATGAGCAGTTCTTC.